The T cell receptor beta chain described here comes from a study of OX40 agonist ivuxolimab in advanced cancers. This CDR3 has 18 amino acids. The V end was cut by 4 bases, the J end by 2 bases, with 20 bases between. Germline V CDR1 and CDR2: MGHRA, YSYEKL. This clone was observed a few times. TCRdb keeps only in-frame clones here, not all; method: immunoSEQ multiplex PCR. The table lists around 80,000 clones, 80% to 90% of them singletons. The sequenced sample was CD4+ or CD8+ T cells sorted from blood, obtained in a trial of the OX40 agonist ivuxolimab. The TCR comes from an adult with an advanced solid tumor such as melanoma, head and neck, liver or kidney cancer. The chain links TRBV4-1 to TRBJ1-4; tentatively, D is TRBD1 (5 bases). The CDR3: CASSPTGAREATNEKLFF. The CDR3 region has the DNA TGCGCCAGCAGCCCTACCGGGGCCAGGGAGGCGACTAATGAAAAACTGTTTTTT.